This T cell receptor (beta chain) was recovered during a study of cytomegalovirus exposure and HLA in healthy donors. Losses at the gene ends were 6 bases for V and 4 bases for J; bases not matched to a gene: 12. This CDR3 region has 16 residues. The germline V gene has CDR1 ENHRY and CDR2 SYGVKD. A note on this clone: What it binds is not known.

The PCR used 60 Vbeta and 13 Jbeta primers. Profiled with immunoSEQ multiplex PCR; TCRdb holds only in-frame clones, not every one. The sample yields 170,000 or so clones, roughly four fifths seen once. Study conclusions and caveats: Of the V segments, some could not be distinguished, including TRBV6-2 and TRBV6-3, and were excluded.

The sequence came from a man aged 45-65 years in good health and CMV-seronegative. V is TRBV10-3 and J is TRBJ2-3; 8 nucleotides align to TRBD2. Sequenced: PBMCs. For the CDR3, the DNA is TGTGCCATCAGGGGGGGGAGCGGGAGTGGAGCAGATACGCAGTATTTT. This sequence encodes CAIRGGSGSGADTQYF.